This T cell receptor (beta chain) came from a study of T cell clonotyping in hematopoietic cell transplantation. Points from the study as a whole: Without cell sorting, CD4 versus CD8 contributions remain unresolved.

Recipient blood drawn about 28 days pretransplant and days 30, 100, 180 after. V was clipped by 3 bases and J by 0 bases, with 9 bases between them. Looked up from germline, CDR1 is SGHTS and CDR2 is YDEGEE. The CDR3 spans 14 residues. As regards this clone: The antigen is not known.

TCRdb's table, derived via immunoSEQ multiplex PCR, lists solely in-frame clones and lacks some. The sample carries 2,000 or so clones, roughly nine tenths recorded once. The rearrangement joins TRBV5-8 to TRBJ2-5; no clear D. The clonotype comes from a female patient aged 50-59 years who had an allogeneic stem cell transplant from a related donor, so the T cells may come from the graft donor. Some clones in this sample may be carry-over from other donors' samples. This specimen consisted of peripheral blood mononuclear cells, obtained 30 days after allogeneic stem cell transplant. The DNA of the CDR3 is TGTGCCAGCAGCTCGATCGGGTACCAAGAGACCCAGTACTTC. Its protein is CASSSIGYQETQYF.